One and the same sample provided the 9 T cell receptor beta chains below, sequenced in a study of OX40 agonist ivuxolimab in advanced cancers. The repertoire was sequenced with immunoSEQ multiplex PCR; TCRdb's copy has only in-frame clones and lacks some. The data show roughly 60,000 clones, around 84% seen once. Material: CD4+ or CD8+ T cells sorted from blood, obtained in a trial of the OX40 agonist ivuxolimab. All receptors derive from an adult with an advanced solid tumor such as melanoma, head and neck, liver or kidney cancer.

The rearrangement uses TRBV6-5 and TRBJ1-1; TRBD1 is a possible D gene (5 bases). The CDR3 has 12 residues. The V and J ends lost 11 bases and 7 bases respectively, with 17 bases between them. Looked up from germline, CDR1 is MNHEY and CDR2 is SVGAGI. CDR3 sequence: CAARGGEGEAFF. The CDR3 region has the DNA TGTGCCGCGAGGGGCGGGGAGGGTGAAGCTTTCTTT.

The chain joins TRBV18 to TRBJ2-5; no firm D call. V was trimmed by 3 bases and J by 5 bases, leaving 10 bases between them. The CDR3 covers 13 residues. Germline V gives CDR1 KGHSH, CDR2 LQKENI. CDR3 sequence reads: CASSPGIGETQYF. The CDR3 bases are TGTGCCAGCTCACCGGGAATAGGCGAGACCCAGTACTTC.

This clone was seen a single time. The chain combines TRBV5-1 with TRBJ2-7, with a tentative D call TRBD1 (6 bases). The germline V gene has CDR1 SGHRS and CDR2 YFSETQ. The CDR3 runs to 13 residues. V shed 4 bases and J shed 0 bases, with 8 bases lying between them. CDR3 residues: CASSQGISYEQYF. DNA for the CDR3: TGCGCCAGCAGCCAGGGGATCTCCTACGAGCAGTACTTC.

This clone was seen just once. The genes are TRBV30 and TRBJ2-7; 8 positions agree with TRBD1. The junction had 7 bases not matched to a gene; V was cut back by 4 bases and J by 5 bases. Germline CDR1 reads GTSNPN; CDR2 reads SVGIG (reference sequence). The CDR3 totals 13 residues. As DNA, the CDR3 is TGTGCCTGGAACCTCAGGACAGGGCACGAGCAGTACTTC. It codes for CAWNLRTGHEQYF.

V gene TRBV6-1 combines with J gene TRBJ1-3, with D possibly TRBD1 on 6 matching bases. The CDR3 is made up of 15 amino acids. Trimming removed 6 bases at V and 0 bases at J, with 12 bases between. The germline CDR1 and CDR2 sequences are MNHNS and SASEGT. CDR3 DNA sequence: TGTGCCAGCAGGTTCGACAGGTCCTCTGGAAACACCATATATTTT. Translated: CASRFDRSSGNTIYF.

The CDR3 region is CSVEDRPAGTQYF. In nucleotides, the CDR3 is TGCAGCGTTGAAGACAGACCCGCCGGTACGCAGTATTTT. The rearrangement links TRBV29-1 to TRBJ2-3; D unresolved. The CDR3 loop spans 13 amino acids. Germline CDR1 reads SQVTM; CDR2 reads ANQGSEA. The ends were cut back, 0 bases at V and 8 bases at J, with 12 bases in the middle.

This chain connects TRBV11-3 to TRBJ1-4; no clear D. The V end lost 3 bases, the J end lost 8 bases, and 10 bases lay between the germline ends. CDR3 size: 13 residues. CDR1 is SGHNT, CDR2 YENEEA, per germline. The CDR3 loop is CASSLSPGEKLFF. CDR3 sequence (DNA): TGTGCCAGCAGCTTGAGTCCGGGAGAAAAACTGTTTTTT.

The chain has TRBV29-1 and TRBJ1-1; D gene uncertain. Germline CDR1 and CDR2: SQVTM and ANQGSEA. The V and J ends lost 0 bases and 12 bases respectively, with 11 bases between them. The CDR3 totals 11 residues. The CDR3 nucleotides are TGCAGCGTTGAAGATCGAACTCCCACTTTCTTT. Its translation: CSVEDRTPTFF. The whole variable domain, filled in from reference TRBV29-1 and TRBJ1-1, reads SAVISQKPSRDICQRGTSLTIQCQVDSQVTMMFWYRQQPGQSLTLIATANQGSEATYESGFVIDKFPISRPNLTFSTLTVSNMSPEDSSIYLCSVEDRTPTFFGQGTRLTVV.

The chain recombines TRBV7-9 with TRBJ2-1; D remains ambiguous. CDR1 is SEHNR and CDR2 is FQNEAQ in the germline V gene (reference sequence). The V gene lost 5 bases and the J gene lost 7 bases, with 15 bases spanning the gap. The CDR3 is 14 amino acids. In nucleotides, the CDR3 is TGTGCCAGCAGCCCCTCACCCCCTAGAAATGAGCAGTTCTTC. This encodes CASSPSPPRNEQFF.